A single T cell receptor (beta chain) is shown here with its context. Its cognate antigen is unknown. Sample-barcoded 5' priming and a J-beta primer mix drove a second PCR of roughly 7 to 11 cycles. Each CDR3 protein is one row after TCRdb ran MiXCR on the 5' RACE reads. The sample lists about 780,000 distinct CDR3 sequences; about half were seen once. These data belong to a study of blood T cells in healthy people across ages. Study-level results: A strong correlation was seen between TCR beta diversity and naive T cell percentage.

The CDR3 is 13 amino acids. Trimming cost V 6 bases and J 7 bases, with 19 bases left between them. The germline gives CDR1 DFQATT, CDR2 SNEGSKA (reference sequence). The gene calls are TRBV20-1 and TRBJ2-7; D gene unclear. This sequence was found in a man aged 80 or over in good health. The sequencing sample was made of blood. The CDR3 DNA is TGCAGTGCCCACCAGGCCGCCGCTCGGGAGCAGTACTTC. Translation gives CSAHQAAAREQYF.